This T cell receptor beta chain was retrieved from a study of STAT5B mutations in CD4+ large granular lymphocyte leukemia. Notes on the study in general: TRBV06-family usage was enriched in top patient clones (8/27) versus controls (2/35).

Losses at the gene ends were 4 bases for V and 2 bases for J; bases not matched to a gene: 4. The germline V gene encodes CDR1 ENHRY and CDR2 SYGVKD. The CDR3 has 14 amino acids. The survey-level immunoSEQ assay was used. Per the original methods: A productive frequency of 2.59 x 10-5 was the lowest detectable. Clones were read by immunoSEQ multiplex PCR, and TCRdb kept only the in-frame ones, dropping some. That table furnishes V, J and clone size, whereas the DNA furnished D and trimming. The sample gives about 34,000 clones, around 89% of which show up once; 0.75% to 1% is in the top ten. About this clone: Its target is unknown.

This clonotype was obtained from a human donor in good health. Sequenced input: CD4+ T cells from blood buffy coats. The chain links TRBV10-3 to TRBJ2-7; 8 positions match TRBD2. The CDR3 reads CAISAGSGAYEQYF. CDR3 in DNA: TGTGCCATCAGTGCCGGTAGCGGGGCCTACGAGCAGTACTTC.